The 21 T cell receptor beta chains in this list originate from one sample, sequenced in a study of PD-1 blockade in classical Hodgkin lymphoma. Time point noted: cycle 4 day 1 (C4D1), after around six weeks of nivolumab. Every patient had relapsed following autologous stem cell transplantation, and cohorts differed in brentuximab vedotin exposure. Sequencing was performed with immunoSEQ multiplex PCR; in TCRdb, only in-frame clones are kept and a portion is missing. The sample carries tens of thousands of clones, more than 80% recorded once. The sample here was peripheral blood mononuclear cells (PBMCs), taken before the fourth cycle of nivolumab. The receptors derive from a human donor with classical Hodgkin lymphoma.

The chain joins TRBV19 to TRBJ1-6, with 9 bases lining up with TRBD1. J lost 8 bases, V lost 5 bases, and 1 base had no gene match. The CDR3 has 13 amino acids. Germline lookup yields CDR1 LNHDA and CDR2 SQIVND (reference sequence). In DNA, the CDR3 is TGTGCCAGTAGTGACAGGGGGTATTCACCCCTCCACTTT. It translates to CASSDRGYSPLHF.

The CDR3 DNA is TGTGCCAGTAGTGCAGGGGTAAACACCGGGGAGCTGTTTTTT. Translated, it gives CASSAGVNTGELFF. The chain recombines TRBV19 with TRBJ2-2, with D possibly being TRBD1 (6 bases). The V end lost 5 bases, the J end lost 2 bases, and 9 bases lay between the germline ends. This CDR3 spans 14 amino acids. Germline V gene data show CDR1 as LNHDA and CDR2 as SQIVND (reference sequence).

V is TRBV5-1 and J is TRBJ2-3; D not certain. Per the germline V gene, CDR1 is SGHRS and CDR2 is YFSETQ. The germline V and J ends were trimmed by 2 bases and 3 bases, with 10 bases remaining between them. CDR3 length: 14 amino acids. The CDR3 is CASSFSDTTDTQYF. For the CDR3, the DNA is TGCGCCAGCAGCTTTTCCGACACTACAGATACGCAGTATTTT.

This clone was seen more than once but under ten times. CDR3 region: CSVQHYEQYF. CDR3 DNA sequence: TGCAGTGTACAACACTACGAGCAGTACTTC. The chain employs TRBV20-1 and TRBJ2-7, with no clear D. Germline V gene lookup returns CDR1 DFQATT and CDR2 SNEGSKA (reference sequence). Trimming took off 7 bases at V and 3 bases at J, with 7 bases between the two ends. The CDR3 has 10 residues.

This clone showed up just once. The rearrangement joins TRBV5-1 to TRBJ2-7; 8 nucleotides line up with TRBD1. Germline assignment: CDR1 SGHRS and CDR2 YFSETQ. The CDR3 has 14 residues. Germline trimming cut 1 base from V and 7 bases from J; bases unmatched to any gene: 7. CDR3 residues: CASSLRQGAGEQYF. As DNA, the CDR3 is TGCGCCAGCAGCTTGCGGCAGGGGGCAGGGGAGCAGTACTTC.

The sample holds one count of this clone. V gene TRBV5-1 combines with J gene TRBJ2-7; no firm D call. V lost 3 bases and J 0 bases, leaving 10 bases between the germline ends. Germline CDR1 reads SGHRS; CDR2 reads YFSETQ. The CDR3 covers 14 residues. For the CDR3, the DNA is TGCGCCAGCAGCTGGGCGTCAAGCTCCTACGAGCAGTACTTC. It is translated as CASSWASSSYEQYF.

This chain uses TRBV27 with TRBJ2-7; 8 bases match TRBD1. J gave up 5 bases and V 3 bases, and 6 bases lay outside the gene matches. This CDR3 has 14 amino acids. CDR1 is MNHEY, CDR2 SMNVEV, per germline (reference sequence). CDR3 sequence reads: CASSFQGAVNEQYF. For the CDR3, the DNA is TGTGCCAGCAGTTTTCAGGGGGCTGTAAACGAGCAGTACTTC.

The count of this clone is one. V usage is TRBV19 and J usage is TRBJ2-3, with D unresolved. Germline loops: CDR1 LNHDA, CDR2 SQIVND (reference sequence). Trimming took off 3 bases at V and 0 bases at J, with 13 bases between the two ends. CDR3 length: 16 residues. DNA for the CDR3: TGTGCCAGTAGTATTGGTTTTTGGGTCAGCACAGATACGCAGTATTTT. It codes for CASSIGFWVSTDTQYF.

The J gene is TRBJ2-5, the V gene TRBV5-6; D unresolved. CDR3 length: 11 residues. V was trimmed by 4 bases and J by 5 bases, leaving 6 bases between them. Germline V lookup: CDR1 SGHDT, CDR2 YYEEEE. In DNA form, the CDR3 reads TGTGCCAGCAGCCGATACGAGACCCAGTACTTC. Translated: CASSRYETQYF.

The CDR3 region has the DNA TGTGCCAGCAGCCCAAGCGGCCCCTCGACAGTCCAAGAGACCCAGTACTTC. Its protein product is CASSPSGPSTVQETQYF. The chain links TRBV4-2 to TRBJ2-5; D tentatively reads TRBD1 or TRBD2 (5 bases each). This CDR3 has 17 amino acids. The germline gives CDR1 LGHNA, CDR2 YNFKEQ. Trimming stripped 4 bases from V and 1 base from J, with 19 bases between.

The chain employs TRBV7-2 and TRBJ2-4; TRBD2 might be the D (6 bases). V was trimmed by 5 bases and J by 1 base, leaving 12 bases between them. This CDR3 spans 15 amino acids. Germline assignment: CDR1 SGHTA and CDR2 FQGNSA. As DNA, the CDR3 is TGTGCCAGCAGCCCCGGGAGTCTGGCCAAAAACATTCAGTACTTC. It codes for CASSPGSLAKNIQYF. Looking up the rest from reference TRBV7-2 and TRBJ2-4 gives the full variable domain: GAGVSQSPSNKVTEKGKDVELRCDPISGHTALYWYRQSLGQGLEFLIYFQGNSAPDKSGLPSDRFSAERTGGSVSTLTIQRTQQEDSAVYLCASSPGSLAKNIQYFGAGTRLSVL.

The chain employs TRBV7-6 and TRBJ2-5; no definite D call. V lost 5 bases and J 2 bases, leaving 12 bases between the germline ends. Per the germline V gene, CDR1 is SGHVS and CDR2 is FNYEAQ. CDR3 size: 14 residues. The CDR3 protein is CASSTLPGQETQYF. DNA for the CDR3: TGTGCCAGCAGCACTCTGCCCGGGCAAGAGACCCAGTACTTC.

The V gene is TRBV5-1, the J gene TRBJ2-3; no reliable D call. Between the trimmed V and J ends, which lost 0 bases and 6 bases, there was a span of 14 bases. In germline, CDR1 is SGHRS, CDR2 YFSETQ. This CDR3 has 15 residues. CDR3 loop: CASSLGPTGSDTQYF. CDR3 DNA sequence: TGCGCCAGCAGCTTGGGTCCAACTGGGTCGGATACGCAGTATTTT.

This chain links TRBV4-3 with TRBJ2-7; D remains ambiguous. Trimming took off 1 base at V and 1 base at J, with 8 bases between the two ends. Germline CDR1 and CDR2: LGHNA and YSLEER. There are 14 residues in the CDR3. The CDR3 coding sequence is TGCGCCAGCAGCCAAGGAGTCTTGTCCTACGAGCAGTACTTC. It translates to CASSQGVLSYEQYF.

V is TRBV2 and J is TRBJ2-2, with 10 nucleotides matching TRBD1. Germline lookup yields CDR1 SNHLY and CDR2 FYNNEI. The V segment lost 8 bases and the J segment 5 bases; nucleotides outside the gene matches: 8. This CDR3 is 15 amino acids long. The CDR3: CASGRDRGTTGELFF. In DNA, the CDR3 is TGTGCCAGCGGGCGGGACAGGGGAACAACCGGGGAGCTGTTTTTT.

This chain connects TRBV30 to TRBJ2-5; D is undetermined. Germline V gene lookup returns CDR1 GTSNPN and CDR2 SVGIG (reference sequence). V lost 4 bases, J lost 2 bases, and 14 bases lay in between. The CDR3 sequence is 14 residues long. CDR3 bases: TGTGCCTGGATGGATCGACGGTTACAAGAGACCCAGTACTTC. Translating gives CAWMDRRLQETQYF.

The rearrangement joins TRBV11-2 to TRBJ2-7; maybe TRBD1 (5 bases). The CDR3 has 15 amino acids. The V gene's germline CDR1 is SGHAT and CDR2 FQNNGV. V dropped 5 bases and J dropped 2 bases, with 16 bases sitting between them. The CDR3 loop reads CASSPDTQHPYEQYF. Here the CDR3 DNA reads TGTGCCAGCAGCCCGGACACACAACACCCCTACGAGCAGTACTTC. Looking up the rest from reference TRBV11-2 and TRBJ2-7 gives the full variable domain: EAGVAQSPRYKIIEKRQSVAFWCNPISGHATLYWYQQILGQGPKLLIQFQNNGVVDDSQLPKDRFSAERLKGVDSTLKIQPAKLEDSAVYLCASSPDTQHPYEQYFGPGTRLTVT.

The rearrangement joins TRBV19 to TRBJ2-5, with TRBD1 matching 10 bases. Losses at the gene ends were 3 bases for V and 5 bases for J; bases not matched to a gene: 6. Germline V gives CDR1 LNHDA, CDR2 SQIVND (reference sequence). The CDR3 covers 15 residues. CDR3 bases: TGTGCCAGTAGTATCCGGGGACAGGGGAGGGAGACCCAGTACTTC. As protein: CASSIRGQGRETQYF.

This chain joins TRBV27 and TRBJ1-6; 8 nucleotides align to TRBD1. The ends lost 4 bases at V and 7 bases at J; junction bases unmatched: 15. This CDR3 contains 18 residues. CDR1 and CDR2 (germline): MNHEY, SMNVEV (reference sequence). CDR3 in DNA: TGTGCCAGCAGTTCAATTTCCCCCTTAGGGACAGGCAATTCACCCCTCCACTTT. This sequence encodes CASSSISPLGTGNSPLHF.

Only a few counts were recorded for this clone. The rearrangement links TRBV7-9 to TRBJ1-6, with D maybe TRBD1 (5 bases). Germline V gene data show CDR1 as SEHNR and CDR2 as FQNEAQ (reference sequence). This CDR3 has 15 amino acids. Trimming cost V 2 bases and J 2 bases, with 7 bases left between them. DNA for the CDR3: TGTGCCAGCAGCTTAACGGACACCTATAATTCACCCCTCCACTTT. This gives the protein CASSLTDTYNSPLHF.

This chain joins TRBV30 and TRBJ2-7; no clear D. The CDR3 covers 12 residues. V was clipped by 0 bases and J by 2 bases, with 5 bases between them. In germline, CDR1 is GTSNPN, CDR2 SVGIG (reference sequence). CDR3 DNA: TGTGCCTGGAGTGTTGTGGCCTACGAGCAGTACTTC. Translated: CAWSVVAYEQYF.